This TCR beta chain came from a study of cytomegalovirus exposure and HLA in healthy donors (dated by TCRdb to about 2017). About the study as a whole: An earlier analysis of approximately 550 of the donors reported 250 to 300 Gb of sequence data and roughly 110 million unique TCR beta sequences from 150 million to 200 million T cells. In an earlier analysis of roughly 580 of the donors, high-throughput TCR beta sequencing was used to judge whether each TCR beta V gene segment behaved as functional or pseudogenic. Among some 410 genotyped donors of the cohort, an average of roughly 240,000 unique TCR beta nucleotide sequences were sequenced per donor, around a sixth of them non-productive. The study was designed to test whether signatures of past pathogen exposure could be identified by cataloging public T cell receptors. A later analysis re-analyzed previously published TCR beta repertoires from 550 to 700 donors and added high-resolution HLA genotyping to study TCR occurrence patterns. All discovery cohort repertoires had been generated using a single sequencing platform. Donor age, sex, ethnicity and CMV serostatus were compiled together with the repertoire data. In addition to the first cohort of 500 to 850 subjects, a separate validation cohort of about 120 different subjects was used. About 330 gigabases of sequencing data and approximately 92 million unique TCR sequences made up an early release that covered several hundred HLA-typed donors. The study combined high-throughput TCR immunosequencing, statistical association of individual TCRs with disease status, and machine learning to predict cytomegalovirus infection status. The number of donors typed differed by locus, with 629-630 for A, B, C, DRB1 and DQB1, 522 for DQA1, over 600 for DPA1, and some 440 for DPB1. Of the 398 genotyped donors, over 70% fell in the genetic ancestry cluster associated with self-reported Caucasian donors. Rather than drawing on any new phenotypic data, the later analysis identified candidate immune exposures from TCR beta sequences and the way those sequences occurred across donors. The T cell repertoires of 666 subjects were profiled by immunosequencing and related to cytomegalovirus serostatus. HLA typing included class I and class II loci at four-digit resolution. A later genetic analysis used genome-wide SNP genotypes for about three fifths of the 666 donors, treating that subset as a discovery cohort. Roughly 5 DR-DQ haplotypes were handled as single units for association and clustering because linkage in the cohort was strong. General conclusions and limits of the study: The only immune exposure information available for the cohort was CMV serostatus. The cohort was sequenced for TCR beta chains only, and without alpha or paired-chain data the features that could be detected were limited. Most TCR sequences were observed very rarely across donors, whereas some public TCRs were present in many individuals. According to the authors, the approach could potentially be generalized to other disease states and immunological phenotypes. A later genetic analysis reported fewer N-insertions in productive TCRs among donors in an Asian-associated ancestry cluster than the roughly 720-donor mean. In a later analysis, HLA-associated TCR beta chains were found to be more clonally expanded and to have lower generation probabilities than equally common non-associated chains. In vitro tests confirmed that a few of the cytomegalovirus-associated TCR beta chains recognize cytomegalovirus antigens. The sequencing pipeline was judged likely to have produced a cluster of highly shared sequence variants as a technical artifact. The study gave a list of 150 to 200 TCR beta chains associated with cytomegalovirus. Roughly uniform sequencing depth across donors was assumed in presence/absence analyses, although this assumption may not hold. According to a later analysis, most CMV-associated TCR beta chains appeared to be HLA-restricted, and the HLA associations seemed to be driven largely by CMV exposure. In a later genetic analysis, a missense DCLRE1C variant was associated with V-gene and J-gene trimming of TCR beta chains, and the association was replicated in an independent cohort. In a later analysis, TCR association rates were found to vary across HLA loci, with the most associated TCRs seen for DRB1 alleles and the fewest for HLA-C alleles. Because HLA typing was unavailable for some donors at each locus, only the typed subset was used in association tests. A further reported finding was that TCR beta sequences accurately predicted the HLA-A and HLA-B alleles for most subjects in the first cohort. Because the 87-base-pair reads could not distinguish some IMGT-functional V segments, including TRBV6-2 and TRBV6-3, those segments were excluded. The earlier analysis of nearly 600 of the donors excluded about 16 rarely observed V segments, including chromosome 9 orphons, because counts were too low. An earlier analysis of approximately 500 of the donors showed that most TCR beta V segments appeared in productive rearrangements either about 90% or about 30% of the time, which broadly matched IMGT annotations. Specific HLA alleles were associated with 15,000 to 20,000 TCR beta sequences at a false discovery rate of 0.05 in a later analysis. In both the original and validation cohorts, the classifier was reported to diagnose cytomegalovirus status with high specificity and sensitivity. When HLA alleles, especially DR and DQ, strongly co-occurred, attributing TCR associations to individual alleles was difficult. Linkage disequilibrium might explain the correlated functional status among segregating V segments, but an unknown experimental factor could not be excluded. A later analysis reported that several top co-occurrence clusters appeared linked to parvovirus B19, influenza, CMV and Epstein-Barr virus.

The library relied on the immunoSEQ multiplex PCR assay. A mixture of 60 forward primers for TCR Vbeta segments and 13 reverse primers for TCR Jbeta segments was used in the multiplex PCR. The CDR3 region of rearranged TCR beta genes was amplified from genomic DNA by a multiplex PCR assay. The amplified TCR beta libraries were sequenced on the Illumina HiSeq System as 87-base-pair reads. As for how the authors treated the data: Across the 670 or so repertoires, a later analysis counted tens of millions of unique TCR beta chains, roughly 11 million of which were shared by at least two donors. Raw reads were error-corrected and collapsed into unique sequences with a nearest-neighbor algorithm that merged closely related sequences to remove PCR and sequencing errors. To assign V, D and J gene segments, CDR3 sequences were aligned to IMGT reference sequences. For a sequence to be retained, a match of at least six nucleotides was required to both a V gene segment and a J gene segment. Rearrangements were called productive when the CDR3 lacked stop codons and stayed in frame with V and J; all others were non-productive. Following IMGT convention, CDR3 was defined as the stretch from the second conserved V-encoded cysteine up to the conserved J-encoded phenylalanine. Sequences without an unambiguous match to a single V gene segment were excluded from the earlier analysis of 500 to 700 of the donors. An earlier analysis of about 590 of the donors classified V segments as functional when productive rearrangements were above 56.7% and as segregating when the standard deviation between donors was above 5%. A statistical classification framework was developed to diagnose cytomegalovirus status using the catalog of TCR beta chain sequences. In a later analysis, TCR nucleotide sequences were compared against IMGT/GENE-DB human TR gene sequences so that V and J genes could be assigned. Using the TCRdist pipeline, a later analysis assigned CDR3 sequences along with most-parsimonious VDJ recombination scenarios. In a later analysis, every TCR beta chain was defined by the combination of its CDR3 amino acid sequence and its V-gene family, and reads without a unique V-gene family were dropped. As a way to deal with suspected cross-contamination and a sequencing artifact, a later analysis dropped 450 to 700 nucleotide sequences that were highly shared and had low generation probability. For each public chain, a later analysis derived a clonal expansion index from normalized ranks of inferred template counts within each repertoire. In a later analysis, generation probabilities were computed using a VDJ recombination model fitted to out-of-frame rearrangements, and the results were checked against IGoR. In a later analysis, hypergeometric tests were used to score TCR-TCR, TCR-HLA and TCR-CMV co-occurrence, with a repertoire-size bias correction applied to TCR pairs. In a later analysis, false discovery rates were estimated by permuting HLA or CMV assignments 20 times. In a later analysis, co-occurring TCRs were grouped using DBSCAN, with TCRdist sequence similarity added in when clustering inside HLA-allele-positive subsets. Co-occurrence clustering excluded repertoires with fewer than 30,000 or more than 120,000 public chains, plus five with anomalous nucleotide sharing. Held by TCRdb, this immuneACCESS table contains in-frame sequences only and omits some clones. Under half of the omission traces to an unresolved V gene where checked; the cause of the rest is unknown. V and J calls and clone size are as listed in that table; D and trimming were resolved from the DNA. The table for this sample shows 150,000 or so clones. The ten most abundant clones make up 1% to 1.5% of the sample.

The cohort consisted of some 730 healthy bone marrow donors. Cohort members were all nominally healthy when sampled, although unrecorded immune exposures were likely present. The donor was CMV seronegative and belonged to the group of 320 or so seronegative cohort members. A peripheral blood sample was provided by each donor, and peripheral blood mononuclear cells were used for TCR beta sequencing. The Qiagen DNeasy Blood Extraction Kit was used to extract genomic DNA from the blood cell samples. The CDR3 runs 14 residues from the cysteine to the phenylalanine. The only DNA kept is the CDR3, 42 bases in frame from the first base. As concerns this clone: This clone's antigen is unknown.

This chain is built from TRBV21-1 and TRBJ2-7; the table assigns TRBD2, which was not confirmed against the DNA. TRBV21-1 is a pseudogene locus. The material sequenced was PBMCs. The receptor's source is a woman aged 60-70 years in good health and CMV-seronegative. The sequenced DNA: TGTGCCCCGGGAAAATGGGAGGGCCCCTACGAGCAGTACTTC. Its protein product is CAPGKWEGPYEQYF.